The rows below give T cell receptor beta chains drawn from one sample of a study of cytomegalovirus exposure and HLA in healthy donors. Only in-frame clones appear in the TCRdb table, and some are missing; sequencing was by immunoSEQ multiplex PCR. The sample has around 160,000 clones, 77% seen once; the top ten hold approximately 2.4%. Sequences were obtained from PBMCs. Receptors originate from a woman aged 40 to 55 in good health and CMV-seropositive. Both conserved end residues are part of each CDR3. D genes are given only for firm matches. Part of the rows lack a size; the others show once, few, many or a class for expanded clones.

DNA,CDR3,D,V,size,J
TGTGCCAGCAGTCCCCGGGACAGCAATGAAAAACTGTTTTTT,CASSPRDSNEKLFF,TRBD1,TRBV6-5,.,TRBJ1-4
TGTGCCAGCAGCGAGGACAGGGGAGGCCAAGAGACCCAGTACTTC,CASSEDRGGQETQYF,TRBD1,TRBV5-6,.,TRBJ2-5
TGTGCCAGCAGTAAAGGACTAGCGGGGGGGAGTGAGCAGTTCTTC,CASSKGLAGGSEQFF,TRBD2,TRBV6-5,.,TRBJ2-1
TGTGCCATCAGTGCGAGCCAGGACTACGGCTACACCTTC,CAISASQDYGYTF,.,TRBV10-3,once,TRBJ1-2
TGTGCCAGCAGCGTAGCTACGGCAGGTGAAGCTTTCTTT,CASSVATAGEAFF,.,TRBV9,.,TRBJ1-1
TGCGCCAGCAGCTCCCGTAGAGGGGGCGCCCCTGGGGCCAACGTCCTGACTTTC,CASSSRRGGAPGANVLTF,TRBD1,TRBV5-1,.,TRBJ2-6
TGTGCCAGCAGCTTAGCGCGGGGGAAAAAGGAGTCACCCCTCCACTTT,CASSLARGKKESPLHF,.,TRBV7-2,.,TRBJ1-6
TGCGCCAGCAGAGGGGGCGGAGGTGTAGCTTTCTTT,CASRGGGGVAFF,TRBD1,TRBV10-2,.,TRBJ1-1
TGTGCCAGCAGCTGGGACAGGAACACCGGGGAGCTGTTTTTT,CASSWDRNTGELFF,TRBD1,TRBV5-4,once,TRBJ2-2
TGTGCCAGCAACGGGGACTGGCCCCCGAGCACAGATACGCAGTATTTT,CASNGDWPPSTDTQYF,.,TRBV27,.,TRBJ2-3
TGTGCCAGTGACAATCTATTCACAGGGTCTGGGGCCAACGTCCTGACTTTC,CASDNLFTGSGANVLTF,.,TRBV2,once,TRBJ2-6
TGTGCCAGTAGTAACCTGGCCGGACAGGGAAACACTGAAGCTTTCTTT,CASSNLAGQGNTEAFF,TRBD1,TRBV19,.,TRBJ1-1
TGTGCCAGCAGCGCCGCCGGGGGGGGCGATGAGCAGTTCTTC,CASSAAGGGDEQFF,TRBD2,TRBV7-6,.,TRBJ2-1
TGTGCCAGCAGCCTTCGACAGGGTTTAAGCAGCAATCAGCCCCAGCATTTT,CASSLRQGLSSNQPQHF,TRBD1,TRBV7-2,once,TRBJ1-5
TGTGCCAGCAGCTTGGCCGGTAATGAGCAGTTCTTC,CASSLAGNEQFF,.,TRBV5-4,.,TRBJ2-1
TGCGCCAGCAGCTTGGGCGGGGGCTCCTTTCTCGAGGAAAAACTGTTTTTT,CASSLGGGSFLEEKLFF,.,TRBV5-1,.,TRBJ1-4
TGTGCCAGCAGAACAGGGGAGTTGAATTATGGCTACACCTTC,CASRTGELNYGYTF,.,TRBV21-1,.,TRBJ1-2
TGTGCCAGCAGCTCGACGACAGGGGAGGAGACAGATACGCAGTATTTT,CASSSTTGEETDTQYF,TRBD1,TRBV7-9,.,TRBJ2-3
TGTGCCAGCACCTCCCTGGGGAGCGGGGGACTCTACGAGCAGTACTTC,CASTSLGSGGLYEQYF,TRBD2,TRBV27,.,TRBJ2-7
TGTGCCAGCTCACCAAACACTAGCGGGGGATCTGAGACCCAGTACTTC,CASSPNTSGGSETQYF,TRBD2,TRBV18,.,TRBJ2-5
TGTGCCAGCAGTTACCAGGGCTCACCCCTCCACTTT,CASSYQGSPLHF,.,TRBV6-5,.,TRBJ1-6
TGTGCCAGCAGTGAATTTAGCGGGAGGTATGAAGATACGCAGTATTTT,CASSEFSGRYEDTQYF,TRBD2,TRBV25-1,.,TRBJ2-3
TGTGCCAGCAGTTTCTATGACAGGGTGAATTCACCCCTCCACTTT,CASSFYDRVNSPLHF,TRBD1,TRBV28,once,TRBJ1-6
TGTGCCAGTAGTACCCTCCAGGGGGTTTACTATGGCTACACCTTC,CASSTLQGVYYGYTF,TRBD1,TRBV19,.,TRBJ1-2
TGTGCCAGCAGCTCCTCATCCGGATCCGGGCAGCCCCAGCATTTT,CASSSSSGSGQPQHF,.,TRBV7-2,.,TRBJ1-5
TGTGCCAGCAGCGCGGGGCCTGGGGATACGCAGTATTTT,CASSAGPGDTQYF,.,TRBV7-2,.,TRBJ2-3
TGTGCCAGCAGCCCCCTAGGAGGGGGCGATGAGCAGTTCTTC,CASSPLGGGDEQFF,.,TRBV13,.,TRBJ2-1
TGTGCCAGCAGTGAAGCGCGTGGGGGGGCGCGGAACACTGAAGCTTTCTTT,CASSEARGGARNTEAFF,.,TRBV6-1,.,TRBJ1-1
TGTGCCAGCAGTCCCAGACTAAAGAGCACAGATACGCAGTATTTT,CASSPRLKSTDTQYF,.,TRBV25-1,once,TRBJ2-3
TGCGCCAGCAGCTCCGGGACAGGGGGCACTGAAGCTTTCTTT,CASSSGTGGTEAFF,TRBD1,TRBV5-1,.,TRBJ1-1
TGTGCCAGCAGTCTCCCTCGGACAGGGCAGGGCTATGGCTACACCTTC,CASSLPRTGQGYGYTF,TRBD1,TRBV28,once,TRBJ1-2
TGTGCCAGCAGCATGACAGCGACTTATAATTCACCCCTCCACTTT,CASSMTATYNSPLHF,.,TRBV6-5,once,TRBJ1-6
TGCGCCAGCAGCCCCTCACGACAGGGTAGCTCCTACGAGCAGTACTTC,CASSPSRQGSSYEQYF,TRBD1,TRBV5-1,.,TRBJ2-7
TGTGCCAGCAGCGCCTCCGGGACAGGCTCCTACGAGCAGTACTTC,CASSASGTGSYEQYF,TRBD1,TRBV7-9,.,TRBJ2-7
TGTGCCAGCAGTACAGGGGCCGGCAATCAGCCCCAGCATTTT,CASSTGAGNQPQHF,TRBD1,TRBV7-9,.,TRBJ1-5
TGCGCCAGCACCCTTGGGGGCACGGCCTCTGGAAACACCATATATTTT,CASTLGGTASGNTIYF,.,TRBV5-1,few,TRBJ1-3